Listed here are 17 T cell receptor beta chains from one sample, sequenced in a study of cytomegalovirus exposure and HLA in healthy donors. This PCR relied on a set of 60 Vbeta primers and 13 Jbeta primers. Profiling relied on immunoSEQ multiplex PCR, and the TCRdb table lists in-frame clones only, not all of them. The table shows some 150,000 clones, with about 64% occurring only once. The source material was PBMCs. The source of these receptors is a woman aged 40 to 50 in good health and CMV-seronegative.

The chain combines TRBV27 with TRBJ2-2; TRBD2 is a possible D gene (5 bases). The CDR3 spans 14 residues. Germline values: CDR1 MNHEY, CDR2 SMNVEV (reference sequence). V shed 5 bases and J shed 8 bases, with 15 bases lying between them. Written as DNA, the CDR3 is TGTGCCAGCAGTCCCGGAGGCCCTAGGGGGGAGCTGTTTTTT. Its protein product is CASSPGGPRGELFF.

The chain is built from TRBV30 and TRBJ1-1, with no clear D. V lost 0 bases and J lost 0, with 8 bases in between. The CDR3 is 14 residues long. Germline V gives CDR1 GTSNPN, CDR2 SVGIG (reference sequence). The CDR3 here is CAWSVTTMNTEAFF. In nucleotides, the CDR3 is TGTGCCTGGAGTGTAACAACAATGAACACTGAAGCTTTCTTT.

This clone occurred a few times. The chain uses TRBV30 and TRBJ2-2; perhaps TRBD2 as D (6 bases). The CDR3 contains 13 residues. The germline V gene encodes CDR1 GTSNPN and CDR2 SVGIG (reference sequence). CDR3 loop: CAAGLPNTGELFF. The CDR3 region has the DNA TGTGCTGCGGGACTTCCGAACACCGGGGAGCTGTTTTTT.

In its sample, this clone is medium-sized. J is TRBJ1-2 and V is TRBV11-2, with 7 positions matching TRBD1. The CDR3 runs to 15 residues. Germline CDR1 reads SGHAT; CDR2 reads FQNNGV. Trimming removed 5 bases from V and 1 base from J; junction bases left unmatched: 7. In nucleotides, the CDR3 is TGTGCCAGCAGCACCTACAGGGGTGGTAACTATGGCTACACCTTC. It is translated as CASSTYRGGNYGYTF.

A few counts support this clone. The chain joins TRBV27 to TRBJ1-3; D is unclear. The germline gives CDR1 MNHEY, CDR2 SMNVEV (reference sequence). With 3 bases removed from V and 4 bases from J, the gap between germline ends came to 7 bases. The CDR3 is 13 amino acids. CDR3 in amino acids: CASSFSTGNTIYF. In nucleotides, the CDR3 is TGTGCCAGCAGTTTTTCTACCGGAAACACCATATATTTT.

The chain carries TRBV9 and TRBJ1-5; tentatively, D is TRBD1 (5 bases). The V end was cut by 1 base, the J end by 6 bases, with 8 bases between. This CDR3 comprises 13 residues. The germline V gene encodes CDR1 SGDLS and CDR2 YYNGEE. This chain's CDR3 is CASSVSQGQPQHF. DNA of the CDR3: TGTGCCAGCAGCGTATCCCAGGGTCAGCCCCAGCATTTT.

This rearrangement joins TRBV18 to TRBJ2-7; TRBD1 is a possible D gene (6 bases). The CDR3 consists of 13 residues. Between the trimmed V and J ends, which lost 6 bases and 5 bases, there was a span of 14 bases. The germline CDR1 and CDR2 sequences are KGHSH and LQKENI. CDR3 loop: CASSPGTSDEQYF. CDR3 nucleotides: TGTGCCAGCTCTCCCGGGACATCGGACGAGCAGTACTTC. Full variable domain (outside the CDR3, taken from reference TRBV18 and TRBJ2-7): NAGVMQNPRHLVRRRGQEARLRCSPMKGHSHVYWYRQLPEEGLKFMVYLQKENIIDESGMPKERFSAEFPKEGPSILRIQQVVRGDSAAYFCASSPGTSDEQYFGPGTRLTVT.

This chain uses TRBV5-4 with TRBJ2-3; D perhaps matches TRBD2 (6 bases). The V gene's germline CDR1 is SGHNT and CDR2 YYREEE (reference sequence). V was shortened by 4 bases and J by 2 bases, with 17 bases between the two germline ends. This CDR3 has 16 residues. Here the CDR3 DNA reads TGTGCCAGCAGCGACCCAAGAAGGAGGGACACAGATACGCAGTATTTT. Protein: CASSDPRRRDTDTQYF. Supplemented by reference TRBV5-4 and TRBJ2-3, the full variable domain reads ETGVTQSPTHLIKTRGQQVTLRCSSQSGHNTVSWYQQALGQGPQFIFQYYREEENGRGNFPPRFSGLQFPNYSSELNVNALELDDSALYLCASSDPRRRDTDTQYFGPGTRLTVL.

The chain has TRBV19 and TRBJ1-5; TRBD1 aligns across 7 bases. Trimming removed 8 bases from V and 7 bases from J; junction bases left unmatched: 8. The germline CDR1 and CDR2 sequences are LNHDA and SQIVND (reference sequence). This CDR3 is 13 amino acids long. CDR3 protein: CASARGGPQPQHF. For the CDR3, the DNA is TGTGCCAGTGCCCGAGGGGGCCCACAGCCCCAGCATTTT.

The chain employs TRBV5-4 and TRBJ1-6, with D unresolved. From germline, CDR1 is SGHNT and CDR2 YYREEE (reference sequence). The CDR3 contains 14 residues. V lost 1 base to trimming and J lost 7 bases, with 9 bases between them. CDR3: CASSLNLVNSPLHF. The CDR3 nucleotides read TGTGCCAGCAGCTTGAATCTTGTGAATTCACCCCTCCACTTT.

The CDR3 region is CASQGPIVGDSPLHF. In DNA form, the CDR3 reads TGTGCGTCACAGGGGCCCATTGTAGGAGATTCACCCCTCCACTTT. J is TRBJ1-6 and V is TRBV28; TRBD1 aligns across 7 bases. CDR1 is MDHEN and CDR2 is SYDVKM in the germline V gene. The CDR3 has 15 amino acids.

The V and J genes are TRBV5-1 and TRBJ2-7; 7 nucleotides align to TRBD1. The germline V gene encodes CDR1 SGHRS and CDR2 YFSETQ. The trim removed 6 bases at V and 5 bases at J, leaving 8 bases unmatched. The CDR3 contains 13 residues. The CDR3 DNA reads TGCGCCAGCACTAGACAGGGAATGAACGAGCAGTACTTC. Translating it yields CASTRQGMNEQYF.

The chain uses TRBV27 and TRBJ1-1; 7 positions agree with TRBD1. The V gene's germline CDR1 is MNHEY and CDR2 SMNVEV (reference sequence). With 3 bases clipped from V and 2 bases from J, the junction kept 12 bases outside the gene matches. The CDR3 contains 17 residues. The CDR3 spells CASSLGGRGLSNTEAFF. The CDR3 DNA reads TGTGCCAGCAGTTTGGGAGGAAGGGGGCTATCCAACACTGAAGCTTTCTTT.

The CDR3 DNA is TGTGCCAGCAGTTTAACAGGGCAGCCCCAGCATTTT. It is translated as CASSLTGQPQHF. J is TRBJ1-5 and V is TRBV27; TRBD1 might be the D (6 bases). V was trimmed by 2 bases and J by 7 bases, leaving 6 bases between them. This CDR3 comprises 12 residues. Germline V CDR1 and CDR2: MNHEY, SMNVEV (reference sequence).

This CDR3 is CASSLASHYEQYF. CDR3 bases: TGTGCCAGCAGCTTAGCATCCCATTACGAGCAGTACTTC. V and J are TRBV7-8 and TRBJ2-7, with unresolved D. Trimming left V 0 bases short and J 4 bases short, with 7 bases between. The CDR3 length is 13 residues. The V gene's germline CDR1 is SGHVS and CDR2 FQNEAQ. Using reference TRBV7-8 and TRBJ2-7 for the parts outside the CDR3, the full variable domain is GAGVSQSPRYKVAKRGQDVALRCDPISGHVSLFWYQQALGQGPEFLTYFQNEAQLDKSGLPSDRFFAERPEGSVSTLKIQRTQQEDSAVYLCASSLASHYEQYFGPGTRLTVT.

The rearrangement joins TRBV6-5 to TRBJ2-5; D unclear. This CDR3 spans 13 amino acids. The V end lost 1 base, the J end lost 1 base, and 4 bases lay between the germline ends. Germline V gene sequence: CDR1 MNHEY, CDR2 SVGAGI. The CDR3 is CASSYFLQETQYF. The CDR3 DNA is TGTGCCAGCAGTTACTTTCTCCAAGAGACCCAGTACTTC.

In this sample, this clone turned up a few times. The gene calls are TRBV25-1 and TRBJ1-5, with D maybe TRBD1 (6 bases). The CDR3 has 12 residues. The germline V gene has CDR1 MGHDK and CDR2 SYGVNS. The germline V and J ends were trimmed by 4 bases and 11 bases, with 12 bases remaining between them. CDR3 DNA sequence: TGTGCCAGCAGTGCATCACAGGGAGCCCAGCATTTT. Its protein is CASSASQGAQHF.